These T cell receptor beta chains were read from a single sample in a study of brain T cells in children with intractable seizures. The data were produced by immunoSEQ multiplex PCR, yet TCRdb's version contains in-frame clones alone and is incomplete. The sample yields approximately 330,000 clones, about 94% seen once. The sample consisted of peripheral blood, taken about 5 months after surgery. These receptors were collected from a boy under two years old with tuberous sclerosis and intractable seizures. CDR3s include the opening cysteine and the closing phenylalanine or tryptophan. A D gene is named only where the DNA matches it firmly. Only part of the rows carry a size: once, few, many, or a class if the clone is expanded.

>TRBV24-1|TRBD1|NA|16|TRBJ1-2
CATSKIGAGGDYGYTF
TGTGCCACCAGCAAAATTGGGGCAGGGGGCGACTATGGCTACACCTTC
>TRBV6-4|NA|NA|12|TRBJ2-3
CASSDSADTQYF
TGTGCCAGCAGTGACTCGGCCGATACGCAGTATTTT
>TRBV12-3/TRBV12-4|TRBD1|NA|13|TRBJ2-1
CASKWGQVNEQFF
TGTGCCAGCAAATGGGGACAGGTCAATGAGCAGTTCTTC
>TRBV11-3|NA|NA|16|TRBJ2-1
CASSLIGSMTSSEQFF
TGTGCCAGCAGCTTAATCGGGAGTATGACGTCGAGTGAGCAGTTCTTC
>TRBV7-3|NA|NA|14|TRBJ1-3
CASRPEGAGNTIYF
TGTGCCAGCAGACCGGAGGGGGCTGGAAACACCATATATTTT
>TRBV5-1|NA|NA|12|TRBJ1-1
CASSLIGVEAFF
TGCGCCAGCAGCTTGATAGGGGTTGAAGCTTTCTTT
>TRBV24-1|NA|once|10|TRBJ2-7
CATISYEQYF
TGTGCCACCATATCCTACGAGCAGTACTTC
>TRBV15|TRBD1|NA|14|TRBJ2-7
CATSRTTGAYEQYF
TGTGCCACCAGCAGGACAACAGGGGCCTACGAGCAGTACTTC
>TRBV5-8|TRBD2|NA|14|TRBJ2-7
CASLIAGVGYEQYF
TGTGCCAGTTTGATAGCGGGAGTTGGCTACGAGCAGTACTTC
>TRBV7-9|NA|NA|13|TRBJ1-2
CASSLAANYGYTF
TGTGCCAGCAGCTTAGCGGCTAACTATGGCTACACCTTC
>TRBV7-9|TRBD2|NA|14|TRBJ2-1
CASSFSGGDNEQFF
TGTGCCAGCAGCTTTAGCGGGGGAGACAATGAGCAGTTCTTC
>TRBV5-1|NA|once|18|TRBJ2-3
CASSLVLVSRSNTDTQYF
TGCGCCAGCAGCTTGGTCTTGGTATCCAGGTCGAACACAGATACGCAGTATTTT
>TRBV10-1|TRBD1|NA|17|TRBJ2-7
CASSESGSGQGVHEQYF
TGCGCCAGCAGTGAGTCGGGATCGGGACAGGGCGTCCACGAGCAGTACTTC
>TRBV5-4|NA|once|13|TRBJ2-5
CASSLGAKETQYF
TGTGCCAGCAGCTTGGGGGCTAAAGAGACCCAGTACTTC
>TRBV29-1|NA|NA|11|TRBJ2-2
CSVVATGELFF
TGCAGCGTTGTGGCCACCGGGGAGCTGTTTTTT
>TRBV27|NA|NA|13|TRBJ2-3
CASSFHDLGTQYF
TGTGCCAGCAGTTTCCATGACCTGGGTACGCAGTATTTT
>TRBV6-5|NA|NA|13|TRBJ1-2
CASYRDSNYGYTF
TGTGCCAGTTATCGGGATTCTAACTATGGCTACACCTTC
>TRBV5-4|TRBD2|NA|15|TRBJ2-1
CAASLGLAGGSEQFF
TGTGCCGCCTCATTGGGACTAGCGGGAGGGAGTGAGCAGTTCTTC
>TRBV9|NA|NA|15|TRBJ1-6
CASSQSGTENSPLHF
TGTGCCAGCAGCCAATCCGGGACCGAAAATTCACCCCTCCACTTT
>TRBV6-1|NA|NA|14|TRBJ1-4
CASSELRQPQKLFF
TGTGCCAGCAGTGAACTACGACAGCCGCAGAAACTGTTTTTT
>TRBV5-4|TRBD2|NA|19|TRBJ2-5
CASSSTGTSGRSNQETQYF
TGTGCCAGCAGCTCGACCGGGACTAGCGGGAGGTCGAACCAAGAGACCCAGTACTTC
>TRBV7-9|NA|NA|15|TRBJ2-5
CASSPELGPQETQYF
TGTGCCAGCAGCCCCGAACTGGGACCCCAAGAGACCCAGTACTTC
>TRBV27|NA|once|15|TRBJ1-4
CASSLRSATNEKLFF
TGTGCCAGCAGTTTACGGTCTGCAACTAATGAAAAACTGTTTTTT
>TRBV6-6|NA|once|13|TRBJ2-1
CASSLYYSGEQFF
TGTGCCAGCAGCCTCTATTATTCGGGTGAGCAGTTCTTC
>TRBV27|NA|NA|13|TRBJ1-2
CASSVDGFYGYTF
TGTGCCAGCAGTGTCGACGGGTTCTATGGCTACACCTTC
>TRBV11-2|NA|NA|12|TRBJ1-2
CASSLLGGGYTF
TGTGCCAGCAGCTTACTTGGTGGGGGGTACACCTTC
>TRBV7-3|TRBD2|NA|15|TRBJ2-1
CASSGRAGGYNEQFF
TGTGCCAGCAGCGGGAGGGCGGGAGGCTACAATGAGCAGTTCTTC
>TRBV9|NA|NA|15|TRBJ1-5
CASSVGGQKNQPQHF
TGTGCCAGCAGCGTAGGAGGGCAGAAGAATCAGCCCCAGCATTTT
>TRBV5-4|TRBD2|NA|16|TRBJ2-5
CASSQGLAGKKETQYF
TGTGCCAGCAGCCAGGGACTAGCGGGGAAGAAAGAGACCCAGTACTTC
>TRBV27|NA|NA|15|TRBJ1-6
CASSWEYRANSPLHF
TGTGCCAGCAGTTGGGAATACAGGGCCAATTCACCCCTCCACTTT
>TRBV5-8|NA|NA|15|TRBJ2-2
CASRHGTSNTGELFF
TGTGCCAGCCGCCATGGGACATCCAACACCGGGGAGCTGTTTTTT
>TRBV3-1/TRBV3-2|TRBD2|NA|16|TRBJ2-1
CASIPLLAGLYNEQFF
TGTGCCAGCATCCCCTTACTAGCGGGACTCTACAATGAGCAGTTCTTC
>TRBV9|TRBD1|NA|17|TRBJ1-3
CASSGSDRGLPGNTIYF
TGTGCCAGCAGCGGATCGGACAGGGGGCTACCTGGAAACACCATATATTTT
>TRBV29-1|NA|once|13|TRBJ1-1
CSVTGPLMAEAFF
TGCAGCGTGACAGGTCCTCTTATGGCTGAAGCTTTCTTT
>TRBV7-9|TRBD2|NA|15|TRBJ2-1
CASSPTSGRDNEQFF
TGTGCCAGCAGCCCCACTAGCGGGAGGGACAATGAGCAGTTCTTC
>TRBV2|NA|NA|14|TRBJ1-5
CASSEGYSNQPQHF
TGTGCCAGCAGTGAGGGGTATAGCAATCAGCCCCAGCATTTT
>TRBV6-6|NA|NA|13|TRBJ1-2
CASTQQDRMGYTF
TGTGCCAGCACCCAGCAGGACAGAATGGGCTACACCTTC
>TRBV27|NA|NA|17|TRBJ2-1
CASSDGTPSPAYNEQFF
TGTGCCAGCAGTGACGGGACTCCGTCTCCGGCCTACAATGAGCAGTTCTTC
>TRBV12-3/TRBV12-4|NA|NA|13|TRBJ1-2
CASRNQGSYGYTF
TGTGCCAGCAGGAATCAAGGATCCTATGGCTACACCTTC
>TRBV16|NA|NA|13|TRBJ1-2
CASSQSTVSGYTF
TGTGCCAGCAGCCAATCCACAGTGAGTGGCTACACCTTC
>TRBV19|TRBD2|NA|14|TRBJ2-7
CASSGLARLNEQYF
TGTGCCAGTAGTGGACTAGCGAGACTAAACGAGCAGTACTTC
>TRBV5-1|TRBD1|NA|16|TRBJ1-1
CASSLVETGSFTEAFF
TGCGCCAGCAGCTTGGTAGAGACAGGGAGTTTCACTGAAGCTTTCTTT
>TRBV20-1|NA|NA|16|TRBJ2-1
CSASDSSVSSYNEQFF
TGCAGTGCTAGTGATTCTAGCGTGAGCTCCTACAATGAGCAGTTCTTC
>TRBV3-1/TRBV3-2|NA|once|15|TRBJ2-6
CASSQEGAGANVLTF
TGTGCCAGCAGCCAAGAGGGGGCTGGGGCCAACGTCCTGACTTTC
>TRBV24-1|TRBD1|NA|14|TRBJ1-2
CATSDRRTGYGYTF
TGTGCCACCAGTGATCGGCGGACAGGGTATGGCTACACCTTC
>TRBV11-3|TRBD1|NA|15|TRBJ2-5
CASSPATGGLETQYF
TGTGCCAGCAGCCCAGCAACAGGGGGCTTAGAGACCCAGTACTTC
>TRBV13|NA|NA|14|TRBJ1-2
CASSLGGEHYGYTF
TGTGCCAGCAGCTTAGGAGGCGAGCACTATGGCTACACCTTC
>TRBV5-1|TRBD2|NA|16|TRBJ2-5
CASSITSGGAWETQYF
TGCGCCAGCAGCATAACTAGCGGGGGGGCCTGGGAGACCCAGTACTTC
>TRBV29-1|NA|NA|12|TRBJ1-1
CSVETGSEKAFF
TGCAGCGTTGAAACCGGGAGCGAAAAAGCTTTCTTT
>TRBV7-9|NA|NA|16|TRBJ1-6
CASSPLPSSYNSPLHF
TGTGCCAGCAGCCCTTTGCCGAGCTCCTATAATTCACCCCTCCACTTT
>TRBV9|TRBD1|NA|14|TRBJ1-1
CASSVDRMNTEAFF
TGTGCCAGCAGCGTGGACAGGATGAACACTGAAGCTTTCTTT
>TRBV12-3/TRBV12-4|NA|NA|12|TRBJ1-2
CASSFDNYGYTF
TGTGCCAGCAGCTTTGACAACTATGGCTACACCTTC
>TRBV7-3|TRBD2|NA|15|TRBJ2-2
CASSLAGGHTGELFF
TGTGCCAGCAGCTTAGCGGGGGGGCACACCGGGGAGCTGTTTTTT
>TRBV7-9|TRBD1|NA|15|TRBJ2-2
CASSLGQGNTGELFF
TGTGCCAGCAGCCTTGGACAGGGAAACACCGGGGAGCTGTTTTTT